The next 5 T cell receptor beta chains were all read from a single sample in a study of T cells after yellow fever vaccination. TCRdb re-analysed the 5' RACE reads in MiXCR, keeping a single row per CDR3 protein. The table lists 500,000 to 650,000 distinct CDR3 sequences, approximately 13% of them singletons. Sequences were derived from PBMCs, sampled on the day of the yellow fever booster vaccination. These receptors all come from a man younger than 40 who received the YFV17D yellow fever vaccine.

CDR3 sequence (DNA): TGTGCCAGCAGCTTAGAGCGGGGAGTGGGCGGGGAGCTGTTTTTT. Amino acids: CASSLERGVGGELFF. The genes are TRBV7-2 and TRBJ2-2, with 7 positions matching TRBD2. This CDR3 is 15 amino acids long. Germline CDR1 and CDR2: SGHTA and FQGNSA. Germline trimming cut 1 base from V and 7 bases from J; bases unmatched to any gene: 6.

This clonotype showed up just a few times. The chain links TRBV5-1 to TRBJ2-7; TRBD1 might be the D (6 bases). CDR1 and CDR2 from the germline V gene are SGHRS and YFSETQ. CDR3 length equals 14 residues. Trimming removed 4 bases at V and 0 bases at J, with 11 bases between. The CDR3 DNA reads TGCGCCAGCAGCGCCAGGGACACCTCCTACGAGCAGTACTTC. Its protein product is CASSARDTSYEQYF.

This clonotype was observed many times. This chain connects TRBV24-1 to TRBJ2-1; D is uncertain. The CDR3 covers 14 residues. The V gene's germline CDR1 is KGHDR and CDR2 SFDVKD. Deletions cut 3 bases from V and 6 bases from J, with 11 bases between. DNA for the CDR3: TGTGCCACCAGTGATACCGAATCGGTCAATGAGCAGTTCTTC. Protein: CATSDTESVNEQFF.

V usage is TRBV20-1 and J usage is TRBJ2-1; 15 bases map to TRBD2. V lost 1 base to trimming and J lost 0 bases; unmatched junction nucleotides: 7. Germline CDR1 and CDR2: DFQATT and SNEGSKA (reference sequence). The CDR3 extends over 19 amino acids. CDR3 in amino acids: CSARGGTSGGRGSYNEQFF. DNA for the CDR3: TGCAGTGCTAGAGGAGGGACTAGCGGGGGGAGAGGCTCCTACAATGAGCAGTTCTTC.

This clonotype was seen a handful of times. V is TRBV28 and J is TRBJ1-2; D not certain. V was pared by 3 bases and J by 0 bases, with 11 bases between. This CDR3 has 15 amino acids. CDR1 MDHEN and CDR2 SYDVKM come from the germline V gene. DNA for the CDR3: TGTGCCAGCAGTTTGGAGGTGGCCCCTAACTATGGCTACACCTTC. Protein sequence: CASSLEVAPNYGYTF.